The clone carrying this TCR beta chain was counted at least ten times. This entry is derived from a study of T-cell memory formation after mild COVID-19. TCRdb passed the 5' RACE reads through MiXCR, listing each CDR3 protein once. Of a few hundred thousand distinct CDR3 sequences listed, roughly 25% are singletons. The receptor was derived from an adult woman who had mild COVID-19 (a few samples of this study predate the infection). Cell type and time point are not known. The sample taken for sequencing was PBMCs or a T cell subset sorted from them (not recorded which).

The chain's CDR3 is CASSPGRVVAGTTYEQYF. CDR3 nucleotide sequence: TGCGCCAGCAGCCCGGGTAGGGTAGTAGCGGGGACTACCTACGAGCAGTACTTC. The chain links TRBV5-1 to TRBJ2-7; 8 bases line up with TRBD2. The germline CDR1 and CDR2 sequences are SGHRS and YFSETQ. The junction had 17 bases not matched to a gene; V was cut back by 4 bases and J by 2 bases. This CDR3 spans 18 amino acids. Using reference TRBV5-1 and TRBJ2-7 for the parts outside the CDR3, the full variable domain is KAGVTQTPRYLIKTRGQQVTLSCSPISGHRSVSWYQQTPGQGLQFLFEYFSETQRNKGNFPGRFSGRQFSNSRSEMNVSTLELGDSALYLCASSPGRVVAGTTYEQYFGPGTRLTVT.